This TCR beta chain derives from a study of radiotherapy plus CTLA-4 blockade in lung cancer. Germline CDR1 reads SGHKS; CDR2 reads YYEKEE (reference sequence). V lost 0 bases, J lost 6 bases, and 6 bases lay in between. The CDR3 spans 13 residues. TCRdb's copy holds only in-frame clones and misses some; the assay was immunoSEQ multiplex PCR. The table records roughly 100,000 clones, more than 75% of them present only once. The V and J genes are TRBV5-5 and TRBJ1-4; D call uncertain. This specimen consisted of peripheral blood, obtained from a patient treated with radiotherapy plus ipilimumab. The source of this sequence is a human donor with non-small cell lung cancer that progressed on radiotherapy plus ipilimumab. Some clones in this sample may be carry-over from other donors' samples. CDR3 in DNA: TGTGCCAGCAGCTTGGATCGGGATGAAAAACTGTTTTTT. Its translation: CASSLDRDEKLFF.